The 11 T cell receptor beta chains below come from one sample, sequenced in a study of blood T cell repertoires in COVID-19. The assay was immunoSEQ multiplex PCR, and TCRdb's table has in-frame clones only and misses some. The sample has some 250,000 clones, 85% to 90% seen once; the top ten hold 0.99%. Sequencing input: peripheral blood. The receptor source for this set is a woman aged 40-49 years who had recovered from COVID-19.

The chain is built from TRBV9 and TRBJ2-1; 7 positions match TRBD2. V lost 4 bases, J lost 7 bases, and 11 bases stayed unmatched. The CDR3 totals 15 residues. The germline V gene encodes CDR1 SGDLS and CDR2 YYNGEE. For the CDR3, the DNA is TGTGCCAGCAGCCCCCGGGGGAGCGGGAAGAATGAGCAGTTCTTC. It translates to CASSPRGSGKNEQFF. The full variable domain, completed using reference TRBV9 and TRBJ2-1, is DSGVTQTPKHLITATGQRVTLRCSPRSGDLSVYWYQQSLDQGLQFLIQYYNGEERAKGNILERFSAQQFPDLHSELNLSSLELGDSALYFCASSPRGSGKNEQFFGPGTRLTVL.

This clone has just one count. The chain joins TRBV24-1 to TRBJ2-4, with D possibly being TRBD2 (5 bases). The V end was cut by 4 bases, the J end by 11 bases, with 14 bases between. The CDR3 length is 13 residues. Per germline, CDR1 KGHDR and CDR2 SFDVKD. CDR3 sequence reads: CATSEPATRVQYF. In DNA form, the CDR3 reads TGTGCCACCAGTGAGCCCGCCACTAGAGTTCAGTACTTC.

This clone was observed a single time. The rearrangement joins TRBV5-8 to TRBJ2-1, with D perhaps matching TRBD2 (6 bases). The CDR3 sequence is 15 residues long. Germline CDR1 and CDR2: SGHTS and YDEGEE. Between the trimmed V and J ends, which lost 4 bases and 2 bases, there was a span of 13 bases. As DNA, the CDR3 is TGTGCCAGCAGCCCCGGTGGGACTCCCTACAATGAGCAGTTCTTC. It is translated as CASSPGGTPYNEQFF.

The chain uses TRBV6-4 and TRBJ2-6; 8 nucleotides match TRBD1. This CDR3 region has 17 residues. CDR1 MRHNA and CDR2 SNTAGT come from the germline V gene. Trimming took 1 base from V and 4 from J; bases not matched to a gene: 6. The CDR3 reads CASSDWAGGVGANVLTF. As DNA, the CDR3 is TGTGCCAGCAGTGACTGGGCAGGGGGCGTGGGGGCCAACGTCCTGACTTTC.

The gene calls are TRBV27 and TRBJ1-2, with 7 bases matching TRBD1. This CDR3 is built from 13 residues. CDR1 is MNHEY and CDR2 is SMNVEV in the germline V gene (reference sequence). V was clipped by 5 bases and J by 3 bases; unmatched bases: 3. DNA for the CDR3: TGTGCCAGCAGTATCCAGGGGGACTATGGCTACACCTTC. This translates into CASSIQGDYGYTF.

In its sample, this clone was seen once. The chain combines TRBV7-9 with TRBJ1-1; D might be TRBD1 (5 bases). This CDR3 spans 14 amino acids. Trimming removed 5 bases at V and 7 bases at J, with 17 bases between. The V gene's germline CDR1 is SEHNR and CDR2 FQNEAQ (reference sequence). DNA of the CDR3: TGTGCCAGCAGCCCTACGGAAGGGGCCGGTGAAGCTTTCTTT. Protein: CASSPTEGAGEAFF.

The V and J genes are TRBV4-3 and TRBJ2-1; no clear D. Germline V CDR1 and CDR2: LGHNA, YSLEER. The CDR3 totals 15 residues. V gave up 0 bases and J gave up 8 bases, with 14 bases separating them. The CDR3 loop reads CASSQDHRVSDEQFF. CDR3 nucleotides: TGCGCCAGCAGCCAAGACCATCGTGTGAGCGATGAGCAGTTCTTC.

The rearrangement uses TRBV20-1 and TRBJ2-1, with D possibly TRBD1 on 6 matching bases. Germline V CDR1 and CDR2: DFQATT, SNEGSKA (reference sequence). CDR3 size: 17 residues. V was clipped by 3 bases and J by 6 bases, with 24 bases between them. Here the CDR3 reads CSASRGGRHPTSNEQFF. In DNA, the CDR3 is TGCAGTGCTAGTAGAGGGGGTAGGCACCCAACTTCCAATGAGCAGTTCTTC.

The CDR3 sequence: CASSPRGGGWNIQYF. The CDR3 nucleotides are TGTGCCAGCAGTCCGCGGGGGGGCGGGTGGAACATTCAGTACTTC. The V gene is TRBV6-5, the J gene TRBJ2-4; 9 bases match TRBD2. J was trimmed by 7 bases and V by 5 bases; bases with no gene match: 9. Germline V CDR1 and CDR2: MNHEY, SVGAGI. The CDR3 contains 15 residues.

The gene calls are TRBV7-9 and TRBJ2-7; 7 bases match TRBD1. V dropped 2 bases and J dropped 2; count of bases not matched to a gene: 12. Germline lookup yields CDR1 SEHNR and CDR2 FQNEAQ (reference sequence). The CDR3 totals 17 residues. DNA of the CDR3: TGTGCCAGCAGCTTACAGGCCGACAGGGTTTTTACCTACGAGCAGTACTTC. It yields the protein CASSLQADRVFTYEQYF.

The chain recombines TRBV13 with TRBJ1-2; tentatively, D is TRBD1 (6 bases). This CDR3 region has 14 residues. CDR1 is PRHDT, CDR2 FYEKMQ, per germline (reference sequence). The V gene lost 1 base and the J gene lost 5 bases, with 11 bases spanning the gap. The CDR3 sequence: CASSLEGGSYGYTF. CDR3 DNA sequence: TGTGCCAGCAGCTTAGAGGGGGGGTCGTATGGCTACACCTTC.